This record concerns one TCR beta chain sequence. The data belong to a study of blood T cells in healthy people across ages. The ends lost 5 bases at V and 4 bases at J; junction bases unmatched: 8. CDR1 is SGHTA and CDR2 is FQGTGA in the germline V gene. The length of the CDR3 is 15 residues. The authors ran a second PCR of about 7 to 12 cycles using a sample-barcoded 5' primer and a J-beta primer mix. Sequencing recovered at least 3 million CDR3-containing paired-end reads from each sample. TCRdb re-derived calls from the 5' RACE reads in MiXCR, one entry per CDR3 protein. The sample holds hundreds of thousands of distinct CDR3 sequences, approximately 24% seen once. Isolating PBMCs gave at least 7 million of these cells per sample. Per sample, no less than 6 micrograms of total RNA were extracted. This sample was shared with a second study, whose subject was T cells of mothers and their children. That source notes: Regardless of relatedness, pairs show thymic selection shaping TCR recombination output in a similar manner.

The receptor comes from a boy between 10 and 17 years old in good health. The rearrangement joins TRBV7-3 to TRBJ1-1; 9 bases line up with TRBD1. Input material: blood. The CDR3 region has the DNA TGTGCCAGCAGCATGAACGGACAGGGGTCCACTGAAGCTTTCTTT. Protein product: CASSMNGQGSTEAFF.